This T cell receptor (beta chain) came from a study of T cell repertoires in cytomegalovirus infection. At the level of the study: It was recently identified HLA-C-restricted and well-studied HLA-B-restricted CMV epitopes that the study used. Study observations and caveats: Predominance within the ex vivo response was attributable to HLA-C-restricted CMV-specific TCR beta clonotypes.

V was pared by 2 bases and J by 8 bases, with 13 bases between. This CDR3 contains 14 residues. This clonotype has at least ten counts. The antigen is undetermined. A single record per CDR3 protein comes from TCRdb applying MiXCR to the reads. This sample has 750,000 to 900,000 distinct CDR3 sequences, with 29% found just once. This clonotype was sampled from a human donor in good health (CMV status not recorded). Some clones in this sample may be carry-over from other donors' samples. Sequencing was performed on cultured CD8+ T cells from PBMCs, taken from culture after CMV antigen stimulation. V usage is TRBV12-3 or TRBV12-4 and J usage is TRBJ2-1, with D possibly being TRBD1 (6 bases). The CDR3 is CASSLRAGVDEQFF. DNA of the CDR3: TGTGCCAGCAGTTTACGGGCAGGGGTGGATGAGCAGTTCTTC.